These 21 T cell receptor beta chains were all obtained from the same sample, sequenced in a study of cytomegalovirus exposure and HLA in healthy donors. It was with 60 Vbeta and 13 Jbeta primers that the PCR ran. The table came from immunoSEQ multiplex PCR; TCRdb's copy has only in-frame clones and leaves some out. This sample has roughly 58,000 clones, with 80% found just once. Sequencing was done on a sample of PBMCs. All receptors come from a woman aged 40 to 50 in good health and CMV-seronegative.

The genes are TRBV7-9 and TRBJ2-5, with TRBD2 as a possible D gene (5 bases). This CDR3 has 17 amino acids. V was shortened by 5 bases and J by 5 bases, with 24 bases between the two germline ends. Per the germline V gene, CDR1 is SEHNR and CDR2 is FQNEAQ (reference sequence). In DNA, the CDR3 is TGTGCCAGCAGCGGTAGCCCTCAGGAAGGAACGGGGGAGACCCAGTACTTC. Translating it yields CASSGSPQEGTGETQYF.

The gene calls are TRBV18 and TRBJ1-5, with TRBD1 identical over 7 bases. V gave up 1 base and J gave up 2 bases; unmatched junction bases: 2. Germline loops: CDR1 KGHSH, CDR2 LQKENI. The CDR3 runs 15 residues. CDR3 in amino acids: CASSPQGAGNQPQHF. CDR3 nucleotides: TGTGCCAGCTCACCACAGGGGGCCGGCAATCAGCCCCAGCATTTT.

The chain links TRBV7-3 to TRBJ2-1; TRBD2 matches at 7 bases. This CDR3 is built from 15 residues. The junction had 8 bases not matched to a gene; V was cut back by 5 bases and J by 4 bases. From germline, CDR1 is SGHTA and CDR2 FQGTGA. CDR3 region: CASSTAGARYNEQFF. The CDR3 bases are TGTGCCAGCAGCACGGCGGGAGCTCGGTACAATGAGCAGTTCTTC.

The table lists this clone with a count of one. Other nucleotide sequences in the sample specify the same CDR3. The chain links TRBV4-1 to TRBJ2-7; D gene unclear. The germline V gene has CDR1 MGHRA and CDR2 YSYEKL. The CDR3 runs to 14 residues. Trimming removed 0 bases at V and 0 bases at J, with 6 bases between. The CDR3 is CASSQDASSYEQYF. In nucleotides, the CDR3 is TGCGCCAGCAGCCAAGACGCCAGCTCCTACGAGCAGTACTTC.

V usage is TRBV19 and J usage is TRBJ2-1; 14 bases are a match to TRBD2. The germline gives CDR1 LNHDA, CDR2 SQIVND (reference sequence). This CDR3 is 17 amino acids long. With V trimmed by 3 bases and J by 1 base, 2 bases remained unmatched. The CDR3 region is CASSMTSGRVSYNEQFF. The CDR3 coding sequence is TGTGCCAGTAGTATGACTAGCGGGAGGGTATCCTACAATGAGCAGTTCTTC.

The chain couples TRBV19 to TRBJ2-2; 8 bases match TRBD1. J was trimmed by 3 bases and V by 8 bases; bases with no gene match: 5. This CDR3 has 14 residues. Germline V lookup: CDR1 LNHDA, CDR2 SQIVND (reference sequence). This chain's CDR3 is CASRDRSYTGELFF. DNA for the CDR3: TGTGCCAGTCGGGACAGGTCGTACACCGGGGAGCTGTTTTTT.

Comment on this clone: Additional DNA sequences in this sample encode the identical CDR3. The CDR3 sequence: CASSLGSGIRTEAFF. The CDR3 nucleotides read TGTGCCAGCAGCTTGGGCTCAGGGATAAGGACTGAAGCTTTCTTT. The rearrangement uses TRBV5-6 and TRBJ1-1; perhaps TRBD1 as D (5 bases). CDR3 size: 15 residues. V lost 0 bases, J lost 5 bases, and 14 bases lay in between. Germline CDR1 is SGHDT and CDR2 is YYEEEE. Full variable domain (outside the CDR3, taken from reference TRBV5-6 and TRBJ1-1): DAGVTQSPTHLIKTRGQQVTLRCSPKSGHDTVSWYQQALGQGPQFIFQYYEEEERQRGNFPDRFSGHQFPNYSSELNVNALLLGDSALYLCASSLGSGIRTEAFFGQGTRLTVV.

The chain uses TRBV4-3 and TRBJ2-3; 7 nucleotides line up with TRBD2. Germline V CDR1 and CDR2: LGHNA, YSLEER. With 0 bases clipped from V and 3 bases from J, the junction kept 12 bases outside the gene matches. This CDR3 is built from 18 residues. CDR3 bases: TGCGCCAGCAGCCAAGACGTCGGGGGAGGGCCGGGTACAGATACGCAGTATTTT. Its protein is CASSQDVGGGPGTDTQYF.

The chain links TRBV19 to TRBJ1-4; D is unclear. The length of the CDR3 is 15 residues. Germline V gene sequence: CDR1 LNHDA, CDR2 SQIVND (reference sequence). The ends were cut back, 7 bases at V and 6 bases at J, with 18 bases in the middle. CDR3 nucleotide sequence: TGTGCCAGTAAGGATTCGAGAGGGAATTATGAAAAACTGTTTTTT. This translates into CASKDSRGNYEKLFF.

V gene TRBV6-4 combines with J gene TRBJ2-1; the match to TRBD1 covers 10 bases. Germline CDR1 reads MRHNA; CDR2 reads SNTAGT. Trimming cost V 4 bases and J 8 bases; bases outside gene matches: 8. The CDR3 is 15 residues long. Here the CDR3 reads CASSVGGQGPDEQFF. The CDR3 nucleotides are TGTGCCAGCAGTGTGGGGGGACAGGGGCCCGATGAGCAGTTCTTC.

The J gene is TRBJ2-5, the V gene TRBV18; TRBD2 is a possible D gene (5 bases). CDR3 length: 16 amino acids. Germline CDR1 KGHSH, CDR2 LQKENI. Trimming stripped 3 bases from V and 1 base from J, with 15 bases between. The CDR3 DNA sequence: TGTGCCAGCTCACCCATTTGGGGAGACTCCCAAGAGACCCAGTACTTC. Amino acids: CASSPIWGDSQETQYF.

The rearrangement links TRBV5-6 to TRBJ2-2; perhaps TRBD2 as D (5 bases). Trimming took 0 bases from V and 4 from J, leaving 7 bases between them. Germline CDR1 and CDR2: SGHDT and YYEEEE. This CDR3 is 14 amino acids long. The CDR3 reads CASSLAGSTGELFF. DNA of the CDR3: TGTGCCAGCAGCTTGGCGGGGTCCACCGGGGAGCTGTTTTTT.

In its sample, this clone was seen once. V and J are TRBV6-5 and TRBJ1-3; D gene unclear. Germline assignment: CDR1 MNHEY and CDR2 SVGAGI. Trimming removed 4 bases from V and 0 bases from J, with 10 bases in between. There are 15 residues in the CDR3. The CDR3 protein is CASSSTPLSGNTIYF. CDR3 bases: TGTGCCAGCAGTTCGACACCACTCTCTGGAAACACCATATATTTT.

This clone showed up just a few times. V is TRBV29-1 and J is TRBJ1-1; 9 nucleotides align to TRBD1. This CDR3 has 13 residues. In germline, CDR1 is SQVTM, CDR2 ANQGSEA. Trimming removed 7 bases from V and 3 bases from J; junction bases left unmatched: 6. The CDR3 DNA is TGCAGCGCCCGGGACAGGGCCGACACTGAAGCTTTCTTT. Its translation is CSARDRADTEAFF.

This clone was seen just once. The CDR3 spells CASSSGLASGEQYF. In DNA form, the CDR3 reads TGTGCCAGCAGCTCAGGACTAGCGAGCGGCGAGCAGTACTTC. V is TRBV5-4 and J is TRBJ2-7; the match to TRBD2 covers 9 bases. This CDR3 is built from 14 residues. The V and J ends lost 3 bases and 6 bases, in that order; junction bases with no gene match: 7. The germline V gene encodes CDR1 SGHNT and CDR2 YYREEE (reference sequence).

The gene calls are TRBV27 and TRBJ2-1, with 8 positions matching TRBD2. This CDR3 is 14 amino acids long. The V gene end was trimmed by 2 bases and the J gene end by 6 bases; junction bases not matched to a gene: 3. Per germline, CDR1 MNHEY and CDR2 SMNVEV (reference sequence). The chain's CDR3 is CASSLGAGGNEQFF. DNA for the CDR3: TGTGCCAGCAGTTTAGGGGCGGGAGGCAATGAGCAGTTCTTC.

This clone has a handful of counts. CDR3 in amino acids: CASSKNSGLNQPQHF. The CDR3 coding sequence is TGTGCCAGCAGCAAAAACTCGGGTCTCAATCAGCCCCAGCATTTT. J is TRBJ1-5 and V is TRBV7-6; no firm D call. Per the germline V gene, CDR1 is SGHVS and CDR2 is FNYEAQ. V lost 5 bases, J lost 3 bases, and 14 bases lay in between. The CDR3 consists of 15 residues.

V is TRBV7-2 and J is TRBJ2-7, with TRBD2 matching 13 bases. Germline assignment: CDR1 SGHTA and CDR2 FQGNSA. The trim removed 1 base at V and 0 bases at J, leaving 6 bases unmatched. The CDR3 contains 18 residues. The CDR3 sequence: CASSLVGTSGVSSYEQYF. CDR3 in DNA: TGTGCCAGCAGCTTAGTAGGGACTAGCGGGGTGAGCTCCTACGAGCAGTACTTC. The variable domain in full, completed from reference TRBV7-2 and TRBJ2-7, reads GAGVSQSPSNKVTEKGKDVELRCDPISGHTALYWYRQSLGQGLEFLIYFQGNSAPDKSGLPSDRFSAERTGGSVSTLTIQRTQQEDSAVYLCASSLVGTSGVSSYEQYFGPGTRLTVT.

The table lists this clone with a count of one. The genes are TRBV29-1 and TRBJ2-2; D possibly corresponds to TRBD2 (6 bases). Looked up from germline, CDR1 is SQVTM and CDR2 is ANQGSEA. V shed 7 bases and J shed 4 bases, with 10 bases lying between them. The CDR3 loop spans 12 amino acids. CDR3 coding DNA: TGCAGCGCTCCCGGGGGCACCGGGGAGCTGTTTTTT. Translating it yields CSAPGGTGELFF.

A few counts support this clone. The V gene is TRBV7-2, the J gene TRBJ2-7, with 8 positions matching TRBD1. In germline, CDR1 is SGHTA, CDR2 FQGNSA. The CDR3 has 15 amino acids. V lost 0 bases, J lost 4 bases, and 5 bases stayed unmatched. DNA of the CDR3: TGTGCCAGCAGCTTAGCCAGGGGGCGTTCGTACGAGCAGTACTTC. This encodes CASSLARGRSYEQYF.

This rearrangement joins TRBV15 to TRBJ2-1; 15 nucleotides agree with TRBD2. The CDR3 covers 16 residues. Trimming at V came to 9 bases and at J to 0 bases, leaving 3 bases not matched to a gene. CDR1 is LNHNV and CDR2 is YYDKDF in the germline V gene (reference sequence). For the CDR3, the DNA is TGTGCCACGGGACTAGCGGGAGGAGGCTCCTACAATGAGCAGTTCTTC. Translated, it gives CATGLAGGGSYNEQFF.